This T cell receptor beta chain was observed in a study of radiotherapy plus CTLA-4 blockade in lung cancer (dated by TCRdb to about 2018). Regarding the study in general: Among enrolled patients, under 20% had an objective response and approximately 30% reached disease control.

Reading the germline V gene (reference sequence) gives CDR1 SEHNR and CDR2 FQNEAQ. V lost 5 bases and J lost 8 bases, and the count of bases not matched to a germline gene is 9. Inclusive of the bounding cysteine and phenylalanine, the CDR3 is 14 residues long. Of the read, only the CDR3 DNA is kept; its 42 bases are in frame from base 1. The study evaluated CTLA-4 blockade (ipilimumab) given together with focal radiation therapy in patients who had chemo-refractory metastatic non-small-cell lung cancer. Results the study describes overall, beyond this receptor: The strongest predictors of response, as reported, were early dynamic changes in blood T cell clones along with a rise in serum interferon-beta after radiation. After treatment with radiotherapy and ipilimumab, TCR clones that originated in tumors expanded in peripheral blood.

A remark on this clone: No cognate antigen has been identified for it. Qualities for individual bases were not recorded, and no much larger clone is one base off.

The library was obtained by the immunoSEQ multiplex PCR assay. TCRdb took this table from immuneACCESS and kept in-frame rearrangements with V and J called. Such tables lack part of the clones; where checked against another copy, unresolved V genes explain under half of the gap, and the rest is unexplained. Counted in this sample were tens of thousands of clones; less than 90% of them appeared once. Of the sample, under 0.85% is held by the ten largest clones. The material sequenced was peripheral blood, taken from a patient treated with radiotherapy plus ipilimumab. The rearranged chain carries TRBV7-9 and TRBJ1-2, and 9 junctional nucleotides match TRBD1. The sequence derives from a human donor with non-small cell lung cancer who had stable disease on radiotherapy plus ipilimumab. The DNA reads as follows: TGTGCCAGCAGCCGACTCCGGGACAGGGACGGCTACACCTTC. This codes for CASSRLRDRDGYTF. Beyond the CDR3, the reference TRBV7-9 and TRBJ1-2 genes provide the residues; the full variable domain reads: DTGVSQNPRHKITKRGQNVTFRCDPISEHNRLYWYRQTLGQGPEFLTYFQNEAQLEKSRLLSDRFSAERPKGSFSTLEIQRTEQGDSAMYLCASSRLRDRDGYTFGSGTRLTVV.